Shown below are 4 T cell receptor beta chains from a single sample sequenced in a study of shared clonotypes between healthy human individuals. Sequencing was performed with immunoSEQ multiplex PCR; in TCRdb, only in-frame clones are kept and a portion is missing. The table has about 2,200,000 clones, just over 90% seen once. It was CD45RO-negative cells, positively selected for CCR7, that made up naive CD8 cells, with terminally differentiated effector memory CD45RA+ cells excluded. Specimen: naive CD8+ T cells from PBMCs. These receptors were collected from a man aged 18 to 30 in good health. Some clones in this sample may be carry-over from other donors' samples.

The chain couples TRBV4-1 to TRBJ2-3, with 7 bases aligning to TRBD1. Trimming at V came to 6 bases and at J to 1 base, leaving 7 bases not matched to a gene. This CDR3 is 15 amino acids long. Germline assignment: CDR1 MGHRA and CDR2 YSYEKL. The CDR3 region is CASRDREGGTDTQYF. DNA of the CDR3: TGCGCCAGCAGAGACAGGGAAGGCGGCACAGATACGCAGTATTTT.

The chain uses TRBV28 and TRBJ1-2; possible D gene TRBD1, 5 bases. V lost 2 bases to trimming and J lost 8 bases, with 15 bases between them. The CDR3 extends over 14 amino acids. The germline gives CDR1 MDHEN, CDR2 SYDVKM. The CDR3 sequence: CASSLRQITRGYTF. CDR3 in DNA: TGTGCCAGCAGTTTAAGACAGATCACCCGCGGCTACACCTTC.

The chain has TRBV28 and TRBJ1-5, with no clear D. The CDR3 covers 15 residues. V dropped 4 bases and J dropped 1 base, with 11 bases sitting between them. The germline V gene encodes CDR1 MDHEN and CDR2 SYDVKM. The CDR3 sequence is CASSYSGRSNQPQHF. DNA for the CDR3: TGTGCCAGCAGTTACTCAGGTAGGAGCAATCAGCCCCAGCATTTT.

The chain joins TRBV6-1 to TRBJ1-3; TRBD1 might be the D (5 bases). Germline V lookup: CDR1 MNHNS, CDR2 SASEGT. The CDR3 is 14 residues long. Trimming left V 7 bases short and J 3 bases short, with 13 bases between. In DNA form, the CDR3 reads TGTGCCAGCACTAGGAGGGACTTTGGAAACACCATATATTTT. Translating gives CASTRRDFGNTIYF.